Below, one T cell receptor beta chain is given with its context. As yet, its antigen is unknown. The source of the sample is a study of T cells in Graves' hyperthyroidism and ophthalmopathy. Exclusion of a patient resulted from uncontrolled infection, other autoimmune disease, pregnancy or lactation. Findings and caveats of the study: Prediction of ophthalmopathy progression came a median around 6.5 months pre-onset. The blood repertoire included most of the expanded thyroid clonotypes above 0.001. Ophthalmopathy and stable hyperthyroidism were separated by a 13 V-J model.

The V and J ends lost 3 bases and 1 base respectively, with 9 bases between them. Germline V lookup: CDR1 ENHRY, CDR2 SYGVKD. The CDR3 runs to 15 residues. Regions amplified from RNA transcripts were the TCR beta CDR3 regions. In the first-round RT-PCR of the TCR CDR3, the HTBI primer set was used. MiXCR was run by TCRdb on the multiplex PCR reads, yielding one entry per CDR3 protein. The data hold about 570,000 distinct CDR3 sequences, with 35% to 55% observed a single time. Sequencing was carried out using peripheral blood or thyroid tissue (not recorded which). The TCR sequence derives from an adult woman with Graves' disease, either hyperthyroidism or ophthalmopathy (not recorded which). The chain carries TRBV10-3 and TRBJ2-2; possible D gene TRBD1, 6 bases. CDR3 sequence (DNA): TGTGCCATCAGTGACGAGACAGGGAACACCGGGGAGCTGTTTTTT. Its translation: CAISDETGNTGELFF.